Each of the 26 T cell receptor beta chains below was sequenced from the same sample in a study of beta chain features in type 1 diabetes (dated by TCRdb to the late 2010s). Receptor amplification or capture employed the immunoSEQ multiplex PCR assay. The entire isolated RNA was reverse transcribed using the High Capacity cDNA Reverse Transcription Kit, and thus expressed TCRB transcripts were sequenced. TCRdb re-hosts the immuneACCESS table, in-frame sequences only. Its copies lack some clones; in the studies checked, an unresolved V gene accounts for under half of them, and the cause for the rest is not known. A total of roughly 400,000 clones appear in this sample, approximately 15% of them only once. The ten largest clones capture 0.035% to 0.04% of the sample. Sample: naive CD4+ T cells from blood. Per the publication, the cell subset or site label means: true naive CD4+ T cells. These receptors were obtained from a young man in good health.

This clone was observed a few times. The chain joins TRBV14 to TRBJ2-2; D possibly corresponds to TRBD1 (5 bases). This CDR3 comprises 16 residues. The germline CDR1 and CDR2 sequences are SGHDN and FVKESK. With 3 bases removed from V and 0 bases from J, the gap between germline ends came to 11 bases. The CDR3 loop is CASSQGRQTNTGELFF. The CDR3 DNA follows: TGTGCCAGCAGCCAGGGCAGACAGACGAACACCGGGGAGCTGTTTTTT.

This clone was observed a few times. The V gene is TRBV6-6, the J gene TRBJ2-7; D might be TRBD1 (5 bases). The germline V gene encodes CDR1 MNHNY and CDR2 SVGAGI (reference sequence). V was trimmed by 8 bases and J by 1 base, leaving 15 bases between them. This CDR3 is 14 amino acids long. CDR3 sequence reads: CASGTPRVSYEQYF. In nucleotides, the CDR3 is TGTGCCAGCGGAACCCCCAGGGTTTCCTACGAGCAGTACTTC.

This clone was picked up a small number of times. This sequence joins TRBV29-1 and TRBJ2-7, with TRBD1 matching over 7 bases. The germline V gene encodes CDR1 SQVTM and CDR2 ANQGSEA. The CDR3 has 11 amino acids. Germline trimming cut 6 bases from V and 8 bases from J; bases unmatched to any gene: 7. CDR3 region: CSVETGSQQYF. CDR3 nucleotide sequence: TGCAGCGTCGAGACAGGGTCACAGCAGTACTTC.

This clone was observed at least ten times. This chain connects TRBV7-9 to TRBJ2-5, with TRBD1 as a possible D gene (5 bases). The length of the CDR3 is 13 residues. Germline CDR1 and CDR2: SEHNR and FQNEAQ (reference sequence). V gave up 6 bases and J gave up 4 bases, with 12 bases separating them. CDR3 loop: CASRMTVAETQYF. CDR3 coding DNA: TGTGCCAGCAGGATGACAGTTGCAGAGACCCAGTACTTC.

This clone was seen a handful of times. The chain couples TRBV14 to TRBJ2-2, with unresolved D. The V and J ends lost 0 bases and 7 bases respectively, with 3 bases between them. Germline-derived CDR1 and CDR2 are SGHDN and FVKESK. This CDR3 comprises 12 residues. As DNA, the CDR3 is TGTGCCAGCAGCCAAGAGGTCGGGGAGCTGTTTTTT. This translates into CASSQEVGELFF. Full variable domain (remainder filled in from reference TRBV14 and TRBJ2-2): EAGVTQFPSHSVIEKGQTVTLRCDPISGHDNLYWYRRVMGKEIKFLLHFVKESKQDESGMPNNRFLAERTGGTYSTLKVQPAELEDSGVYFCASSQEVGELFFGEGSRLTVL.

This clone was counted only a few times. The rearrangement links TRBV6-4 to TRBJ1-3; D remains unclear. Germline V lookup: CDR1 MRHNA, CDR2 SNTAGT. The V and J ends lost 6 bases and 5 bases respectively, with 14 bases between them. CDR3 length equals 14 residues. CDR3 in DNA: TGTGCCAGCAGGGCGGGGAGTTGGAGAAACACCATATATTTT. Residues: CASRAGSWRNTIYF.

The CDR3 reads CASSLGGLEAAFF. The CDR3, as DNA: TGTGCCAGCAGCTTAGGGGGCCTAGAGGCGGCTTTCTTT. The rearrangement joins TRBV5-6 to TRBJ1-1; 7 positions match TRBD1. In germline, CDR1 is SGHDT, CDR2 YYEEEE. After removal of 2 bases from V and 11 bases from J, the junction contained 9 bases not matched to a gene. The CDR3 has 13 residues.

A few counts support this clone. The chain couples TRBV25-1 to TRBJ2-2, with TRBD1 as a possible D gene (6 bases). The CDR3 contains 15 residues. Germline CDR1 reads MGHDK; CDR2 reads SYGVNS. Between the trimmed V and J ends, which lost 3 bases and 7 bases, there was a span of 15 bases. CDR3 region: CASSDQDSWGGELFF. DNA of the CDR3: TGTGCCAGCAGTGATCAGGACAGCTGGGGCGGGGAGCTGTTTTTT.

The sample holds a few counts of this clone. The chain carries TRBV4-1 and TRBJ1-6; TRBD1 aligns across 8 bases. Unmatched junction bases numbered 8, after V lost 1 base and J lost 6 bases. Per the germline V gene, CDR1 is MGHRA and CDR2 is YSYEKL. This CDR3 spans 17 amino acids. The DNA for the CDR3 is TGCGCCAGCAGCCAAGGTCAGGGGGCTTTGAGTAATTCACCCCTCCACTTT. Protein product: CASSQGQGALSNSPLHF.

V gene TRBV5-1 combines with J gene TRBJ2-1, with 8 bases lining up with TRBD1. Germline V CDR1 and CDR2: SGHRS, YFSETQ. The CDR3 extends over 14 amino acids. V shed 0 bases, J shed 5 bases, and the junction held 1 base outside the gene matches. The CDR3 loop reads CASSLGDRNNEQFF. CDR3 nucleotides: TGCGCCAGCAGCTTGGGGGACAGGAACAATGAGCAGTTCTTC.

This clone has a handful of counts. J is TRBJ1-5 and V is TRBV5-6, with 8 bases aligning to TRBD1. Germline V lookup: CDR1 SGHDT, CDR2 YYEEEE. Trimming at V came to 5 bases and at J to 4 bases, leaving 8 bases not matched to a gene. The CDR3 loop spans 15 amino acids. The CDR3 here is CASSDRGLNNQPQHF. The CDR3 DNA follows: TGTGCCAGCAGTGACAGGGGTCTTAATAATCAGCCCCAGCATTTT.

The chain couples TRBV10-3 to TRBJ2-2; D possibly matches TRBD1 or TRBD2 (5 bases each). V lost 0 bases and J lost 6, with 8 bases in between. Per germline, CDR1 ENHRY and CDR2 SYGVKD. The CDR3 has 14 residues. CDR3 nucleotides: TGTGCCATCAGTGAGTCGAGAGGGGCCGGGGAGCTGTTTTTT. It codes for CAISESRGAGELFF.

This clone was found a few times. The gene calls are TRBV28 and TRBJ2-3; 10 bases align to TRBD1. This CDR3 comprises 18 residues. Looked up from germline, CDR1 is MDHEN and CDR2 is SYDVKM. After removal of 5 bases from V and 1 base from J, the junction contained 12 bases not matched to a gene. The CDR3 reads CASSTWVAGTGGTDTQYF. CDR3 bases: TGTGCCAGCAGTACATGGGTGGCCGGGACAGGGGGCACAGATACGCAGTATTTT. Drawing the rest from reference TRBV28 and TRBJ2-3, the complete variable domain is DVKVTQSSRYLVKRTGEKVFLECVQDMDHENMFWYRQDPGLGLRLIYFSYDVKMKEKGDIPEGYSVSREKKERFSLILESASTNQTSMYLCASSTWVAGTGGTDTQYFGPGTRLTVL.

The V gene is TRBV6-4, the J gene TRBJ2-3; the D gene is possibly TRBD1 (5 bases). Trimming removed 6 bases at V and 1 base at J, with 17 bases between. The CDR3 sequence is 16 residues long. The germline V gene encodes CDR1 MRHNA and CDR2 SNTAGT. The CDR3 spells CASSAENRRGTDTQYF. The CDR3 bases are TGTGCCAGCAGCGCAGAAAACAGGCGAGGCACAGATACGCAGTATTTT.

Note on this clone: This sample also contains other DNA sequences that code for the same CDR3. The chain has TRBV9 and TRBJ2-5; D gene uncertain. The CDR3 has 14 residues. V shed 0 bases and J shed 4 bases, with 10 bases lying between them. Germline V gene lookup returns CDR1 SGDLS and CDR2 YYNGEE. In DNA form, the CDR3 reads TGTGCCAGCAGCGTAGGCCCCCCGGGAGAGACCCAGTACTTC. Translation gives CASSVGPPGETQYF.

CDR3 nucleotides: TGTGCCAGCAGTTTAAACTGGCGGGACAGCACAGATACGCAGTATTTT. It encodes CASSLNWRDSTDTQYF. J is TRBJ2-3 and V is TRBV28, with D maybe TRBD2 (6 bases). CDR3 length: 16 residues. V was shortened by 2 bases and J by 0 bases, with 12 bases between the two germline ends. Germline CDR1 MDHEN, CDR2 SYDVKM.

The CDR3 loop reads CSVDGAGGPPYEQYV. CDR3 DNA sequence: TGCAGCGTTGATGGGGCGGGAGGGCCTCCCTACGAGCAGTACGTC. The V and J genes are TRBV29-1 and TRBJ2-7, with TRBD2 identical over 9 bases. Per the germline V gene, CDR1 is SQVTM and CDR2 is ANQGSEA. After removal of 3 bases from V and 2 bases from J, the junction contained 8 bases not matched to a gene. The CDR3 contains 15 residues.

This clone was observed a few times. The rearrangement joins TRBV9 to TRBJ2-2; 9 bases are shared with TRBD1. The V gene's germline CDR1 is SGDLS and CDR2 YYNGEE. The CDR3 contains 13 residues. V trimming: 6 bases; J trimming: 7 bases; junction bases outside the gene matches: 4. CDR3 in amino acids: CASTTGGHGELFF. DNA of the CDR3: TGTGCCAGCACCACAGGGGGCCACGGGGAGCTGTTTTTT.

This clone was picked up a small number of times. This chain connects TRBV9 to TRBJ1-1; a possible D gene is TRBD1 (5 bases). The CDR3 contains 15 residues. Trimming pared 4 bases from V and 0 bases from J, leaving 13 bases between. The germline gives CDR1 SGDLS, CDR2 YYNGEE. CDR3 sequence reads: CASSPSGRVNTEAFF. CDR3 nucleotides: TGTGCCAGCAGCCCCTCGGGCAGGGTGAACACTGAAGCTTTCTTT.

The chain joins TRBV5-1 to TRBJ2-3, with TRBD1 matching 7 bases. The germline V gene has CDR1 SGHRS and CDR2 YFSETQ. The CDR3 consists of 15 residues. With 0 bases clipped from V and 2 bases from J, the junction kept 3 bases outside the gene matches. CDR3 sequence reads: CASSLEGALTDTQYF. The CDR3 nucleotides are TGCGCCAGCAGCTTGGAGGGGGCCCTCACAGATACGCAGTATTTT. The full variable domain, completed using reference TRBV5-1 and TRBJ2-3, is KAGVTQTPRYLIKTRGQQVTLSCSPISGHRSVSWYQQTPGQGLQFLFEYFSETQRNKGNFPGRFSGRQFSNSRSEMNVSTLELGDSALYLCASSLEGALTDTQYFGPGTRLTVL.

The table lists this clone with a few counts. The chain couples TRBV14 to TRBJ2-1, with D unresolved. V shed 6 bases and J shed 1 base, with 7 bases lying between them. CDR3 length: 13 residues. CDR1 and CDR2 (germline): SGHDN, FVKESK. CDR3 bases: TGTGCCAGCAGTAGAGTTTCCTACAATGAGCAGTTCTTC. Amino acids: CASSRVSYNEQFF.

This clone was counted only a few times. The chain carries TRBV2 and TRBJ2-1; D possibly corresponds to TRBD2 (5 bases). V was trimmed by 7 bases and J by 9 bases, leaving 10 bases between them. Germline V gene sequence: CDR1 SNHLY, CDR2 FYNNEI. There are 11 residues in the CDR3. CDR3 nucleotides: TGTGCCAGCAACAGAGGGATTGAGCAGTTCTTC. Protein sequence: CASNRGIEQFF.

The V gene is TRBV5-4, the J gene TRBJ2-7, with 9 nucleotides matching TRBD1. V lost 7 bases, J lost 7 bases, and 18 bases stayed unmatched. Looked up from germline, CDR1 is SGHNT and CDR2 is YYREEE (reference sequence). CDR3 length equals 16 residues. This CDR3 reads CASDSCPGQGSWEQYV. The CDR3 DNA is TGTGCCAGCGACTCCTGCCCGGGACAGGGATCTTGGGAGCAGTACGTC.

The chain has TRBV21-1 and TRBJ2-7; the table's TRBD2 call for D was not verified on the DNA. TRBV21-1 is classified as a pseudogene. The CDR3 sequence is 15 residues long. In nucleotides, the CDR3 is TGTGCCAGCAGCAAAGCGCTTTGGAGCTCCTACGAGCAGTACGTC. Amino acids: CASSKALWSSYEQYV.

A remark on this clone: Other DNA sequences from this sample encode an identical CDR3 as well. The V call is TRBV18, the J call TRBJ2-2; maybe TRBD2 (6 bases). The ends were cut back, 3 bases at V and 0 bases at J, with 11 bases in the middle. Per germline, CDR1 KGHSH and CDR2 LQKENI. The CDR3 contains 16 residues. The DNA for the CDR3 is TGTGCCAGCTCACCCATGCTAGCGTCGAACACCGGGGAGCTGTTTTTT. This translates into CASSPMLASNTGELFF. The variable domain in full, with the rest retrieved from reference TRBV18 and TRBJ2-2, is NAGVMQNPRHLVRRRGQEARLRCSPMKGHSHVYWYRQLPEEGLKFMVYLQKENIIDESGMPKERFSAEFPKEGPSILRIQQVVRGDSAAYFCASSPMLASNTGELFFGEGSRLTVL.

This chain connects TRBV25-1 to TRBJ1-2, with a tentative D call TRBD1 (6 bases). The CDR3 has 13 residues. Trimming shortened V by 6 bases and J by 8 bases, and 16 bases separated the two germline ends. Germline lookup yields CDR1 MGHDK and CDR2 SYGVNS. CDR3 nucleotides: TGTGCCAGCAGAATACAGGGAGGAGGCGGCTACACCTTC. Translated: CASRIQGGGGYTF.